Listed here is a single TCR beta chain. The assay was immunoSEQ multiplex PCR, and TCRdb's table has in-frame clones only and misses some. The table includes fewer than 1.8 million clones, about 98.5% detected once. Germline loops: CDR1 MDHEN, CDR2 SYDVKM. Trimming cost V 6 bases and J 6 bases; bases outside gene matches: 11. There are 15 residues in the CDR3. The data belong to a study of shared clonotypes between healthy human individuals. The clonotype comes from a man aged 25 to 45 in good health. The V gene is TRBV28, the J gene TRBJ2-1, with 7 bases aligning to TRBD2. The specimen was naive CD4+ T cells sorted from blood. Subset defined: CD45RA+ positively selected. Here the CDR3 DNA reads TGTGCCAGCAGCCCCCCGCTGACTAGCTTCAATGAGCAGTTCTTC. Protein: CASSPPLTSFNEQFF.